Listed below are T cell receptor beta chains from one sample, sequenced in a study of T cell repertoires in cytomegalovirus infection. MiXCR, applied by TCRdb to the reads, yields one record per CDR3 protein. The sample consists of hundreds of thousands of distinct CDR3 sequences, roughly 31% of them appearing once. The sample taken for sequencing was PBMCs. The receptor source for this set is a human donor in good health (CMV status not recorded). Some clones in this sample may be carry-over from other donors' samples. CDR3s include the opening cysteine and the closing phenylalanine or tryptophan. A D gene is named only where the DNA matches it firmly. For some rows the clone size is stated as once, few or many, or as a class when expanded; others skip it.

j_call | clone_size | d_call | v_call | cdr3_aa | cdr3_nt
TRBJ2-1 | NA | NA | TRBV7-6 | CASSSPGGTYNEQFF | TGTGCCAGCAGCTCCCCGGGGGGCACATACAATGAGCAGTTCTTC
TRBJ2-7 | few | NA | TRBV6-6 | CASGRSFRDEQYF | TGTGCCAGCGGACGGAGCTTTCGGGACGAGCAGTACTTC
TRBJ2-5 | NA | NA | TRBV7-8 | CASKSAVDYRKLTQYF | TGTGCCAGCAAATCTGCCGTGGACTACCGCAAATTGACCCAGTACTTC
TRBJ2-5 | NA | NA | TRBV7-6 | CASSPILGEEETQYF | TGTGCCAGCAGCCCCATCTTGGGGGAGGAAGAGACCCAGTACTTC
TRBJ1-1 | NA | NA | TRBV7-6 | CASSLDPRRDAFF | TGTGCCAGCAGCTTAGACCCAAGAAGGGATGCTTTCTTT
TRBJ2-2 | NA | NA | TRBV2 | CASTEGLNTGELFF | TGTGCCAGCACGGAGGGGTTGAACACCGGGGAGCTGTTTTTT
TRBJ2-2 | NA | TRBD2 | TRBV24-1 | CATMGLASGELFF | TGTGCCACCATGGGACTAGCGTCCGGGGAGCTGTTTTTT
TRBJ2-5 | NA | TRBD2 | TRBV11-2 | CASSSRGVAGRETQYF | TGTGCAAGCAGCTCAAGAGGAGTAGCGGGGCGCGAGACCCAGTACTTC
TRBJ1-1 | NA | NA | TRBV23-1 | CASSQSGTTEAFF | TGCGCCAGCAGTCAATCCGGAACCACTGAAGCTTTCTTT
TRBJ2-1 | NA | NA | TRBV18 | CASSPPLLSGGTYNEQFF | TGTGCCAGCTCACCACCCCTTCTTTCTGGGGGGACCTACAATGAGCAGTTCTTC
TRBJ2-4 | NA | NA | TRBV12-3/TRBV12-4 | CASSLRGINIQYF | TGTGCCAGCAGTTTACGGGGAATAAACATTCAGTACTTC
TRBJ1-2 | NA | TRBD1 | TRBV29-1 | CSVWDRDRVGYPF | TGCAGCGTATGGGACCGGGACAGGGTTGGCTACCCCTTC
TRBJ2-3 | once | NA | TRBV11-2 | CGSKRTDPGWITQSF | TGTGGCAGCAAGAGGACGGACCCCGGTTGGATTACGCAGTCTTTT